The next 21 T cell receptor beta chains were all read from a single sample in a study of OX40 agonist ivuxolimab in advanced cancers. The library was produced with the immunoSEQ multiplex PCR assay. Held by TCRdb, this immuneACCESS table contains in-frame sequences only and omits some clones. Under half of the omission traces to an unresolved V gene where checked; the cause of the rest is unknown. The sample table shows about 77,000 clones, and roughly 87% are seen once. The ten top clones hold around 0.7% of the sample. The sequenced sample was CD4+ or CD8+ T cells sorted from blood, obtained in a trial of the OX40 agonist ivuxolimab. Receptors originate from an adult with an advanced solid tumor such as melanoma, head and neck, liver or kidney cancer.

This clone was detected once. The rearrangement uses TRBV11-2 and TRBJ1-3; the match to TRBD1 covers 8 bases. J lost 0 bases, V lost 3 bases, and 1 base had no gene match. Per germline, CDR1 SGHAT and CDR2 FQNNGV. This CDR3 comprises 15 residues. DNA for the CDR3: TGTGCCAGCAGCTTTGGACAGGGCTCTGGAAACACCATATATTTT. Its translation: CASSFGQGSGNTIYF. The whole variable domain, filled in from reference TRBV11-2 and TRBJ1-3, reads EAGVAQSPRYKIIEKRQSVAFWCNPISGHATLYWYQQILGQGPKLLIQFQNNGVVDDSQLPKDRFSAERLKGVDSTLKIQPAKLEDSAVYLCASSFGQGSGNTIYFGEGSWLTVV.

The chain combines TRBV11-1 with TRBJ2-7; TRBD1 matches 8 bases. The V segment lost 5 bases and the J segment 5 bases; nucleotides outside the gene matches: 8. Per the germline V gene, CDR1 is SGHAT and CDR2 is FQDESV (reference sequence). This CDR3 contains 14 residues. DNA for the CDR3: TGTGCCAGCAGCCCGACGACAGGGGACCACGAGCAGTACTTC. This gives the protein CASSPTTGDHEQYF.

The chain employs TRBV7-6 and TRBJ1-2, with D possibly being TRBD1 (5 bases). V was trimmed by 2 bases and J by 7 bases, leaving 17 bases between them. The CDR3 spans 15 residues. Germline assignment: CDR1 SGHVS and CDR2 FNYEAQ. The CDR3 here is CASSLFLEGFVGYTF. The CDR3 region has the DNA TGTGCCAGCAGCTTATTCCTCGAGGGGTTCGTTGGCTACACCTTC.

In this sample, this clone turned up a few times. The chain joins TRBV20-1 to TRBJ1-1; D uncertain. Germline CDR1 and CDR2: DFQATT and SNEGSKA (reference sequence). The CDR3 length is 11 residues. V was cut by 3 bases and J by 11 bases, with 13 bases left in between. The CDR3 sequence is CSASYASRAFF. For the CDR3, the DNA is TGCAGTGCTAGTTATGCCTCGAGGGCTTTCTTT.

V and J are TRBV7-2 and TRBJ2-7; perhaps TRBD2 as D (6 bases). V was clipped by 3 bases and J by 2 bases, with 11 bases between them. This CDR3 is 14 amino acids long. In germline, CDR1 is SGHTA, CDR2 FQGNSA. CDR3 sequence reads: CASSFGGGAYEQYF. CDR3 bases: TGTGCCAGCAGCTTTGGGGGAGGAGCCTACGAGCAGTACTTC.

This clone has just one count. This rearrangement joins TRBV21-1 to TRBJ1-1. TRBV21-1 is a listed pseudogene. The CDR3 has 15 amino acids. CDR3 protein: CATLRTKGPNTEAFF. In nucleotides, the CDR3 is TGTGCCACCCTCCGAACAAAAGGGCCAAACACTGAAGCTTTCTTT.

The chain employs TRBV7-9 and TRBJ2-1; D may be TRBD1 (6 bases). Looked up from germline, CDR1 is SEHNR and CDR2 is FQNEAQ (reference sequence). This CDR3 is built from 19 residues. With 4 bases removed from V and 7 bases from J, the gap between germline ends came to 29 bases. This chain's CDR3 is CASSSWGGSSRSGVNEQFF. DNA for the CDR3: TGTGCCAGCAGCTCCTGGGGCGGTTCTAGTAGGTCAGGGGTTAATGAGCAGTTCTTC.

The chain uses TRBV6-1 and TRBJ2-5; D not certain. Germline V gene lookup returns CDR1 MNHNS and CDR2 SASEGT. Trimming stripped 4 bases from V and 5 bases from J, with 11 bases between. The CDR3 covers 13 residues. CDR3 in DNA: TGTGCCAGCAGTGCAACACCCCCGGAGACCCAGTACTTC. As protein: CASSATPPETQYF.

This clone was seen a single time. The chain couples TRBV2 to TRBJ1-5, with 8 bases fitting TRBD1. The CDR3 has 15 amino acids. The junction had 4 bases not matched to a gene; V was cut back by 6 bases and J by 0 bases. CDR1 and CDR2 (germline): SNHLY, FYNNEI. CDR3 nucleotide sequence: TGTGCCAGCAGGCCCGGGACAGGTAGCAATCAGCCCCAGCATTTT. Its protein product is CASRPGTGSNQPQHF.

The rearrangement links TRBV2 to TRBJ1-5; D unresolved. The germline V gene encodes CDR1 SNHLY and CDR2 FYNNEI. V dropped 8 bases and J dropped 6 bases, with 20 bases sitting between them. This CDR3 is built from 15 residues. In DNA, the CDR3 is TGTGCCAGCTCCCTGACATCGGGTACGGGTCAGCCCCAGCATTTT. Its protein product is CASSLTSGTGQPQHF.

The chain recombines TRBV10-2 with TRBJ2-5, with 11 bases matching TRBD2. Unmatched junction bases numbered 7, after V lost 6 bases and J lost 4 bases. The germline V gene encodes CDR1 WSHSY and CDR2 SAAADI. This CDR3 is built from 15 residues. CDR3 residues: CASRLSGGEGETQYF. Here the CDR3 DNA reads TGCGCCAGCAGACTTAGCGGGGGGGAGGGAGAGACCCAGTACTTC.

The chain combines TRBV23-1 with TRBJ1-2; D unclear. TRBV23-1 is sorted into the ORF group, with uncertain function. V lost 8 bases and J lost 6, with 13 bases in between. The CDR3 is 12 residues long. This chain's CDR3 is CASFRGGHGYTF. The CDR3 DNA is TGCGCCAGCTTCCGGGGAGGTCATGGCTACACCTTC.

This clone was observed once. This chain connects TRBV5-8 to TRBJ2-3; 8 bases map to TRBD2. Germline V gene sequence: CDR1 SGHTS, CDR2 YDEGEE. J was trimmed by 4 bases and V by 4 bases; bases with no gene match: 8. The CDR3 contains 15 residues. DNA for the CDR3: TGTGCCAGCAGCCCGGGGGGGGGCTGGGCAGATACGCAGTATTTT. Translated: CASSPGGGWADTQYF.

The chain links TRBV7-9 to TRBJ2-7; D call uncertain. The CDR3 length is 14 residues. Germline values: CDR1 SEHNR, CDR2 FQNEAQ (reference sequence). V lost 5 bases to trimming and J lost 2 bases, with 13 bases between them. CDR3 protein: CASSPTPATYEQYF. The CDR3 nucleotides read TGTGCCAGCAGCCCGACTCCCGCTACCTACGAGCAGTACTTC.

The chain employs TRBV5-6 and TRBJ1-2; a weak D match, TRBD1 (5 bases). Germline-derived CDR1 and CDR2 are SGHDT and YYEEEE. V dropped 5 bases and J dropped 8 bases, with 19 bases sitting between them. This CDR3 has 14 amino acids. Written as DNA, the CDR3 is TGTGCCAGCAGGCCAACGGGGGTCCTAGGAGGCTACACCTTC. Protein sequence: CASRPTGVLGGYTF.

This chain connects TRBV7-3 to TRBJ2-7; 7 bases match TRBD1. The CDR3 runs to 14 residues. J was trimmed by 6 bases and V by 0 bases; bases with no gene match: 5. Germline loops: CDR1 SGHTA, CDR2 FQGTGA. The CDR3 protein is CASSLTGSGGEQYF. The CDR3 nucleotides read TGTGCCAGCAGCTTAACTGGGTCAGGGGGCGAGCAGTACTTC.

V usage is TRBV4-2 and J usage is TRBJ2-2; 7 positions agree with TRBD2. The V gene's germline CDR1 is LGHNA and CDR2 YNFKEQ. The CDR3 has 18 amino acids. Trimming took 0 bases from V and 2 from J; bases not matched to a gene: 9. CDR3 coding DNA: TGTGCCAGCAGCCAAGACCCCGTGGGACTATTAAACACCGGGGAGCTGTTTTTT. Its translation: CASSQDPVGLLNTGELFF.

The CDR3 coding sequence is TGTGCCAGCAGACCGACCTCCGGGACAGATACGCAGTATTTT. It specifies CASRPTSGTDTQYF. This chain joins TRBV6-6 and TRBJ2-3; D not certain. Trimming left V 6 bases short and J 3 bases short, with 13 bases between. Germline CDR1 and CDR2: MNHNY and SVGAGI (reference sequence). The CDR3 runs to 14 residues.

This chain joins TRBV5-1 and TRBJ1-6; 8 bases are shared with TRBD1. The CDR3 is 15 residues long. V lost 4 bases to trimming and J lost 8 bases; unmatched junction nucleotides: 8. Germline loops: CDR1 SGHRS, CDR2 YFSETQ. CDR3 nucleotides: TGCGCCAGCAGCCTTGGGACAGGAGGGGATTCACCCCTCCACTTT. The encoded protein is CASSLGTGGDSPLHF.

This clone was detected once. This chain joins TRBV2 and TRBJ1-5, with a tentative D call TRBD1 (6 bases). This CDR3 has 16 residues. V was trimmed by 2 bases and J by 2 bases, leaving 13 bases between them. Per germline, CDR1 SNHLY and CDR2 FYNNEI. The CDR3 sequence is CASSEWIGGGNQPQHF. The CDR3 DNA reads TGTGCCAGCAGTGAATGGATAGGGGGAGGCAATCAGCCCCAGCATTTT.

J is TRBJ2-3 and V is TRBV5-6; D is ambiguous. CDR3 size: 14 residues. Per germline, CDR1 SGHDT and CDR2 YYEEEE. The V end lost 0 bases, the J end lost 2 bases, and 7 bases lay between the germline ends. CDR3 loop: CASSLVSNTDTQYF. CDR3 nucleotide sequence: TGTGCCAGCAGCTTGGTTTCAAACACAGATACGCAGTATTTT.